These 28 T cell receptor beta chains share one sample of origin, sequenced in a study of radiotherapy plus CTLA-4 blockade in lung cancer. Sequenced by immunoSEQ multiplex PCR; TCRdb stores in-frame clones only, minus some. The sample has approximately 50,000 clones; roughly 79% are singletons. The material sequenced was peripheral blood, taken from a patient treated with radiotherapy plus ipilimumab. The receptors stem from a human donor with non-small cell lung cancer whose response to radiotherapy plus ipilimumab could not be evaluated.

In regard to this clone: This sample includes further DNA sequences coding for the same CDR3. The chain recombines TRBV5-1 with TRBJ1-1, with D possibly matching TRBD1 (5 bases). V dropped 4 bases and J dropped 1 base, with 11 bases sitting between them. CDR3 length: 14 residues. From germline, CDR1 is SGHRS and CDR2 YFSETQ. The CDR3 DNA sequence: TGCGCCAGCAGCCTTTCGGGGGGGAACACTGAAGCTTTCTTT. Its protein product is CASSLSGGNTEAFF.

This rearrangement joins TRBV5-1 to TRBJ2-7; TRBD2 matches at 7 bases. The V gene's germline CDR1 is SGHRS and CDR2 YFSETQ. This CDR3 has 15 amino acids. V shed 0 bases and J 0 bases; nucleotides not matched to a gene: 3. CDR3 in DNA: TGCGCCAGCAGCTTGGCCGGCGGGGGCTCCTACGAGCAGTACTTC. Its protein is CASSLAGGGSYEQYF.

This chain uses TRBV28 with TRBJ1-1; the D gene is possibly TRBD1 (6 bases). V lost 7 bases, J lost 11 bases, and 14 bases lay in between. The germline V gene has CDR1 MDHEN and CDR2 SYDVKM. The CDR3 has 11 residues. As DNA, the CDR3 is TGTGCCAGCACCCTTGGGAGGGGGGCTTTCTTT. Translating gives CASTLGRGAFF.

The chain couples TRBV2 to TRBJ2-3; TRBD2 matches at 11 bases. The V segment lost 6 bases and the J segment 2 bases; nucleotides outside the gene matches: 4. The length of the CDR3 is 15 residues. Germline V gene sequence: CDR1 SNHLY, CDR2 FYNNEI. CDR3 residues: CASRGGLADTDTQYF. The CDR3 nucleotides read TGTGCCAGCAGGGGGGGACTAGCGGACACAGATACGCAGTATTTT.

J is TRBJ1-1 and V is TRBV28; D gene uncertain. Germline V gives CDR1 MDHEN, CDR2 SYDVKM. The V end lost 4 bases, the J end lost 3 bases, and 12 bases lay between the germline ends. The CDR3 length is 14 residues. The CDR3 spells CASSSGGKHTEAFF. The CDR3 DNA reads TGTGCCAGCAGTTCCGGCGGGAAACACACTGAAGCTTTCTTT. The variable domain in full, with the rest retrieved from reference TRBV28 and TRBJ1-1, is DVKVTQSSRYLVKRTGEKVFLECVQDMDHENMFWYRQDPGLGLRLIYFSYDVKMKEKGDIPEGYSVSREKKERFSLILESASTNQTSMYLCASSSGGKHTEAFFGQGTRLTVV.

V is TRBV9 and J is TRBJ2-3; no clear D gene. The CDR3 totals 15 residues. From germline, CDR1 is SGDLS and CDR2 YYNGEE. Trimming stripped 4 bases from V and 5 bases from J, with 17 bases between. The CDR3 is CASSPATLGGDTQYF. The CDR3, as DNA: TGTGCCAGCAGCCCCGCGACACTCGGTGGAGATACGCAGTATTTT. Together with reference TRBV9 and TRBJ2-3, the CDR3 gives the full variable domain: DSGVTQTPKHLITATGQRVTLRCSPRSGDLSVYWYQQSLDQGLQFLIQYYNGEERAKGNILERFSAQQFPDLHSELNLSSLELGDSALYFCASSPATLGGDTQYFGPGTRLTVL.

The chain couples TRBV7-8 to TRBJ2-1; a possible D gene is TRBD2 (5 bases). Germline V CDR1 and CDR2: SGHVS, FQNEAQ. The length of the CDR3 is 13 residues. V was clipped by 1 base and J by 6 bases, with 7 bases between them. The CDR3 sequence is CASSLELGNEQFF. In DNA form, the CDR3 reads TGTGCCAGCAGCTTAGAACTAGGCAATGAGCAGTTCTTC.

V and J are TRBV7-2 and TRBJ1-2; D possibly corresponds to TRBD1 (6 bases). The length of the CDR3 is 14 residues. CDR1 is SGHTA, CDR2 FQGNSA, per germline. The ends were cut back, 4 bases at V and 6 bases at J, with 15 bases in the middle. CDR3 protein: CASSSIQGFDGYTF. Here the CDR3 DNA reads TGTGCCAGCAGCTCGATACAGGGTTTCGATGGCTACACCTTC.

The V and J genes are TRBV4-3 and TRBJ1-1, with D possibly being TRBD1 (6 bases). Trimming took 4 bases from V and 1 from J, leaving 16 bases between them. The CDR3 is made up of 16 amino acids. Germline assignment: CDR1 LGHNA and CDR2 YSLEER. In DNA, the CDR3 is TGCGCCAGCAGCCTAAGCCGGGGGGCCCCGAACACTGAAGCTTTCTTT. It specifies CASSLSRGAPNTEAFF.

V gene TRBV6-4 combines with J gene TRBJ1-1; 7 bases are shared with TRBD1. This CDR3 has 15 amino acids. The ends lost 2 bases at V and 0 bases at J; junction bases unmatched: 3. Germline V lookup: CDR1 MRHNA, CDR2 SNTAGT. The DNA of the CDR3 is TGTGCCAGCAGTGACACAGGGGTCATGAACACTGAAGCTTTCTTT. Its protein is CASSDTGVMNTEAFF.

The CDR3 sequence is CASSEGAGQETQYF. The CDR3 DNA follows: TGCGCCAGCAGTGAGGGAGCGGGTCAAGAGACCCAGTACTTC. The chain is built from TRBV10-1 and TRBJ2-5, with D possibly matching TRBD2 (6 bases). This CDR3 contains 14 residues. The V and J ends lost 2 bases and 2 bases respectively, with 9 bases between them. Germline CDR1 is WNHNN and CDR2 is SYGVQD (reference sequence).

The V call is TRBV18, the J call TRBJ1-5, with D possibly being TRBD1 (5 bases). Germline values: CDR1 KGHSH, CDR2 LQKENI. This CDR3 comprises 19 residues. V lost 1 base and J lost 3, with 22 bases in between. CDR3 nucleotides: TGTGCCAGCTCACCACGTTCGAGTGCCGGGACTGGGGACAATCAGCCCCAGCATTTT. Translating it yields CASSPRSSAGTGDNQPQHF. Looking up the rest from reference TRBV18 and TRBJ1-5 gives the full variable domain: NAGVMQNPRHLVRRRGQEARLRCSPMKGHSHVYWYRQLPEEGLKFMVYLQKENIIDESGMPKERFSAEFPKEGPSILRIQQVVRGDSAAYFCASSPRSSAGTGDNQPQHFGDGTRLSIL.

CDR3: CASSFSGGADTQYF. Written as DNA, the CDR3 is TGCGCCAGCAGCTTTAGCGGGGGGGCTGATACGCAGTATTTT. The rearrangement joins TRBV5-1 to TRBJ2-3, with TRBD2 matching 11 bases. The CDR3 runs to 14 residues. V was pared by 2 bases and J by 6 bases, with 2 bases of the junction left unmatched. Germline-derived CDR1 and CDR2 are SGHRS and YFSETQ.

The chain is built from TRBV27 and TRBJ2-3, with D unresolved. V lost 3 bases, J lost 1 base, and 8 bases lay in between. The CDR3 extends over 14 amino acids. Germline-derived CDR1 and CDR2 are MNHEY and SMNVEV (reference sequence). The CDR3 loop is CASSFDIGTDTQYF. The DNA of the CDR3 is TGTGCCAGCAGTTTTGACATAGGCACAGATACGCAGTATTTT.

This chain connects TRBV5-4 to TRBJ1-2; TRBD1 might be the D (6 bases). V lost 3 bases and J lost 0, with 12 bases in between. Germline CDR1 reads SGHNT; CDR2 reads YYREEE (reference sequence). There are 15 residues in the CDR3. CDR3 residues: CASSWDTKANYGYTF. The DNA for the CDR3 is TGTGCCAGCAGCTGGGACACGAAAGCTAACTATGGCTACACCTTC.

Here the CDR3 DNA reads TGTGCCAGCAGCAGAAGGACAGGGGGGTACGAGCAGTACTTC. It specifies CASSRRTGGYEQYF. The chain couples TRBV7-2 to TRBJ2-7; 10 nucleotides line up with TRBD1. The CDR3 runs 14 residues. Per the germline V gene, CDR1 is SGHTA and CDR2 is FQGNSA. V shed 5 bases and J 4 bases; nucleotides not matched to a gene: 5.

V gene TRBV5-1 combines with J gene TRBJ2-2; weak D call: TRBD1 (5 bases). Germline-derived CDR1 and CDR2 are SGHRS and YFSETQ. Trimming cost V 5 bases and J 7 bases, with 21 bases left between them. The CDR3 has 16 residues. CDR3 nucleotides: TGCGCCAGCAGGCTAGGGGATAATAATCCAATCGGGGAGCTGTTTTTT. Its protein is CASRLGDNNPIGELFF.

J is TRBJ2-5 and V is TRBV5-1; no reliable D call. CDR1 and CDR2 from the germline V gene are SGHRS and YFSETQ. Trimming cost V 0 bases and J 7 bases, with 10 bases left between them. The CDR3 consists of 13 residues. As DNA, the CDR3 is TGCGCCAGCAGCTTGGAACTCCTAGGGACCCAGTACTTC. Protein sequence: CASSLELLGTQYF.

This clone was seen only a few times. This chain links TRBV27 with TRBJ1-1; D gene unclear. CDR3 length: 14 amino acids. CDR1 and CDR2 (germline): MNHEY, SMNVEV (reference sequence). The V end was cut by 2 bases, the J end by 1 base, with 8 bases between. CDR3 nucleotides: TGTGCCAGCAGTTTACGAGGGCAGAACACTGAAGCTTTCTTT. Its translation is CASSLRGQNTEAFF.

This clone was recorded only once. This rearrangement joins TRBV27 to TRBJ1-1; 8 positions match TRBD1. Germline values: CDR1 MNHEY, CDR2 SMNVEV (reference sequence). V lost 5 bases, J lost 1 base, and 6 bases stayed unmatched. This CDR3 is 15 amino acids long. In DNA form, the CDR3 reads TGTGCCAGCAGTGTACAGGGGGTCGGGAACACTGAAGCTTTCTTT. The encoded protein is CASSVQGVGNTEAFF.

This clone was detected only a few times. The chain couples TRBV7-9 to TRBJ1-2; D not certain. The CDR3 length is 15 residues. Trimming stripped 5 bases from V and 1 base from J, with 14 bases between. Looked up from germline, CDR1 is SEHNR and CDR2 is FQNEAQ (reference sequence). CDR3 nucleotide sequence: TGTGCCAGCAGCCGCGGGCGGGGAAGTAACTATGGCTACACCTTC. Its translation: CASSRGRGSNYGYTF.

This clone was seen more than once but under ten times. The rearrangement links TRBV10-3 to TRBJ2-1; 10 bases are shared with TRBD1. Germline CDR1 reads ENHRY; CDR2 reads SYGVKD. V gave up 4 bases and J gave up 7 bases; unmatched junction bases: 7. The CDR3 is made up of 15 amino acids. CDR3 sequence (DNA): TGTGCCATCAGTGCGACAGGGGGCTCATGGAATGAGCAGTTCTTC. Encoded protein: CAISATGGSWNEQFF.

This clone has only a few counts. In DNA form, the CDR3 reads TGTGCCAGCTCACCGCTACAGGGGTTGAGCTCTGGGGCCAACGTCCTGACTTTC. As protein: CASSPLQGLSSGANVLTF. The chain has TRBV18 and TRBJ2-6, with 7 bases matching TRBD1. Germline V lookup: CDR1 KGHSH, CDR2 LQKENI. Trimming at V came to 3 bases and at J to 0 bases, leaving 8 bases not matched to a gene. This CDR3 region has 18 residues.

The CDR3 DNA follows: TGTGCCAGCAGCCGGGGGGACAGGGCATATGGCTACACCTTC. This codes for CASSRGDRAYGYTF. This chain connects TRBV5-4 to TRBJ1-2, with 9 bases matching TRBD1. The junction had 6 bases not matched to a gene; V was cut back by 4 bases and J by 5 bases. CDR1 SGHNT and CDR2 YYREEE come from the germline V gene (reference sequence). This CDR3 comprises 14 residues. Full variable domain (outside the CDR3, taken from reference TRBV5-4 and TRBJ1-2): ETGVTQSPTHLIKTRGQQVTLRCSSQSGHNTVSWYQQALGQGPQFIFQYYREEENGRGNFPPRFSGLQFPNYSSELNVNALELDDSALYLCASSRGDRAYGYTFGSGTRLTVV.

The chain employs TRBV30 and TRBJ2-6; 8 nucleotides line up with TRBD1. Looked up from germline, CDR1 is GTSNPN and CDR2 is SVGIG (reference sequence). Trimming at V came to 2 bases and at J to 3 bases, leaving 3 bases not matched to a gene. CDR3 length: 15 residues. This CDR3 is CAWSPTGVGANVLTF. The CDR3, as DNA: TGTGCCTGGAGTCCGACAGGGGTTGGGGCCAACGTCCTGACTTTC.

The count of this clone is one. The chain is built from TRBV23-1 and TRBJ2-1, with TRBD2 matching 14 bases. TRBV23-1 is an ORF, and what it does is uncertain. The length of the CDR3 is 19 residues. The ends lost 4 bases at V and 0 bases at J; junction bases unmatched: 8. The CDR3 DNA is TGCGCCAGCAGTCGACCGACTAGCGGGGGGGTCAGCTCCTACAATGAGCAGTTCTTC. Amino acids: CASSRPTSGGVSSYNEQFF.

In its sample, this clone was seen once. The chain combines TRBV6-5 with TRBJ1-2, with 7 bases identical to TRBD1. Germline CDR1 and CDR2: MNHEY and SVGAGI. This CDR3 contains 15 residues. Trimming removed 6 bases from V and 6 bases from J; junction bases left unmatched: 13. This CDR3 reads CASSLELRDRHGYTF. CDR3 nucleotides: TGTGCCAGCAGCTTAGAACTCCGGGACAGACATGGCTACACCTTC.

The chain employs TRBV7-2 and TRBJ2-7; 7 nucleotides agree with TRBD2. The CDR3 loop spans 17 amino acids. CDR1 is SGHTA, CDR2 FQGNSA, per germline. Losses at the gene ends were 1 base for V and 2 bases for J; bases not matched to a gene: 11. CDR3 sequence reads: CASSLGGLAGLTYEQYF. The DNA of the CDR3 is TGTGCCAGCAGCTTAGGGGGGTTAGCGGGTTTAACCTACGAGCAGTACTTC.